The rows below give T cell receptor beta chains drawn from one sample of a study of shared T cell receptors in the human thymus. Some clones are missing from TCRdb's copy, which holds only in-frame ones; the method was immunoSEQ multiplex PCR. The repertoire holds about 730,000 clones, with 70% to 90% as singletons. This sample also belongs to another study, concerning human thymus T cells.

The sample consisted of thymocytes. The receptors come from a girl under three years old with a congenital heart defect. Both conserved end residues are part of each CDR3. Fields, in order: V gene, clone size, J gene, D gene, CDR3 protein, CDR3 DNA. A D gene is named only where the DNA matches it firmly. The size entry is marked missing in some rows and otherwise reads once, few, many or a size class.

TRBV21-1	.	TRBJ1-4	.	CASSPVLVQENEKLFF	TGTGCCAGCAGCCCCGTTCTTGTGCAGGAAAATGAAAAACTGTTTTTT
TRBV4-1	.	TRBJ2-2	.	CASSLAPVTGELFF	TGCGCCAGCAGCCTTGCCCCAGTCACCGGGGAGCTGTTTTTT
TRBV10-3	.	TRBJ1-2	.	CAISESHQGSLYGYTF	TGTGCCATCAGTGAGTCGCACCAGGGGTCCCTATATGGCTACACCTTC
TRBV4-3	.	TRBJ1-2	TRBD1	CASSQLRQGAYLGGNYGYTF	TGCGCCAGCAGCCAACTACGACAGGGGGCGTACCTAGGCGGGAACTATGGCTACACCTTC
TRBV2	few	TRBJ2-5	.	CASSEALQETQYF	TGTGCCAGCAGTGAAGCGCTTCAGGAGACCCAGTACTTC
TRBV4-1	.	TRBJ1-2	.	CASSQAAGHLTNYGYTF	TGCGCCAGCAGCCAAGCAGCGGGACATCTGACAAACTATGGCTACACCTTC
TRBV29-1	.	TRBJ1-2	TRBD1	CSVGQGANGYTF	TGCAGCGTTGGACAGGGGGCAAATGGCTACACCTTC
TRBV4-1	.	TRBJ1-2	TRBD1	CASSQDRGQGGYTF	TGCGCCAGCAGCCAAGATAGGGGGCAAGGGGGCTACACCTTC
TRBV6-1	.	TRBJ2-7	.	CASTLGGGYEQYF	TGTGCCAGCACACTAGGGGGGGGCTACGAGCAGTACTTC
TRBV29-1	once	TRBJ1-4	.	CSVERGTDEKLFF	TGCAGCGTTGAGAGGGGGACGGATGAAAAACTGTTTTTT
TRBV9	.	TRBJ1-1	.	CASSGGRELWGNTEAFF	TGTGCCAGCAGCGGGGGTCGGGAGCTCTGGGGGAACACTGAAGCTTTCTTT
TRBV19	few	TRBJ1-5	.	CASSKGKNQPQHF	TGTGCCAGTAGTAAGGGGAAGAATCAGCCCCAGCATTTT
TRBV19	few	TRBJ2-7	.	CASSDRHRVFYEQYF	TGTGCCAGTAGTGACAGACATCGAGTTTTCTACGAGCAGTACTTC
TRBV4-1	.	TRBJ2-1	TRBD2	CASSQRGLAGGDEQFF	TGCGCCAGCAGCCAAAGGGGACTAGCGGGGGGGGATGAGCAGTTCTTC
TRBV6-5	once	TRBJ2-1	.	CASAGRGVSYNEQFF	TGTGCCAGCGCTGGCCGCGGAGTCTCCTACAATGAGCAGTTCTTC
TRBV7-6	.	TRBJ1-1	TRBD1	CASSAAGGMNTEAFF	TGTGCCAGCAGCGCCGCAGGGGGTATGAACACTGAAGCTTTCTTT
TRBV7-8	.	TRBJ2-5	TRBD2	CASSAGGGETQYF	TGTGCCAGCAGCGCGGGCGGGGGGGAGACCCAGTACTTC
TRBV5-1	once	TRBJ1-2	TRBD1	CASREGQSYGYTF	TGCGCCAGCAGAGAGGGACAGTCCTATGGCTACACCTTC
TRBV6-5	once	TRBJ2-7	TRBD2	CASSYAGGYEQYF	TGTGCCAGCAGTTACGCGGGGGGGTACGAGCAGTACTTC
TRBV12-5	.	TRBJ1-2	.	CASGLADPGYGYTF	TGTGCTAGTGGTTTGGCCGACCCGGGGTATGGCTACACCTTC
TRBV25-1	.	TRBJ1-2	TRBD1	CASSEGDRAHNYGYTF	TGTGCCAGCAGTGAAGGGGACAGGGCGCATAACTATGGCTACACCTTC
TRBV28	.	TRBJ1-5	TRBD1	CASSHLGGTGGEFCQPQHF	TGTGCCAGCAGTCACCTGGGGGGGACAGGGGGCGAGTTCTGTCAGCCCCAGCATTTT
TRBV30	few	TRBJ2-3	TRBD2	CAWRDHSGAFTDTQYF	TGTGCCTGGAGGGACCATAGCGGGGCCTTCACAGATACGCAGTATTTT
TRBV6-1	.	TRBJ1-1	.	CASSKEKVNTEAFF	TGTGCCAGCAGTAAGGAGAAGGTTAACACTGAAGCTTTCTTT
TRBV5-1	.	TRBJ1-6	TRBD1	CASSLEGAPNSPLHF	TGCGCCAGCAGCTTGGAGGGGGCTCCTAATTCACCCCTCCACTTT
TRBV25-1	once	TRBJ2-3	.	CASSEEGSLGLSTDTQYF	TGTGCCAGCAGTGAAGAGGGATCCCTGGGCCTAAGCACAGATACGCAGTATTTT
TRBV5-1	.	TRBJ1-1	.	CASSSSQQRGTEAFF	TGCGCCAGCAGCTCAAGTCAGCAGCGGGGAACTGAAGCTTTCTTT
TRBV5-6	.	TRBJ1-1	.	CASSLDNSTDTEAFF	TGTGCCAGCAGCTTGGATAACAGTACAGACACTGAAGCTTTCTTT
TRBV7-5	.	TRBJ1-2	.	CARSWNRDRGHDGYTF	TGTGCCAGAAGCTGGAACCGGGACAGGGGGCATGATGGCTACACCTTC
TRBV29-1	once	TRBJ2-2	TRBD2	CSVDHTSGGAGELFF	TGCAGCGTCGACCATACTAGCGGGGGGGCTGGGGAGCTGTTTTTT
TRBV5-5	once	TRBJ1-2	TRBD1	CASSLTGGPHDRPNYGYTF	TGTGCCAGCAGCCTCACAGGGGGCCCTCACGACCGACCAAACTATGGCTACACCTTC
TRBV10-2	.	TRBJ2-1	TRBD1	CASRAGQGPRGSYNEQFF	TGCGCCAGTCGCGCGGGACAGGGTCCTAGGGGCTCTTACAATGAGCAGTTCTTC
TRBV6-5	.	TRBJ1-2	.	CASSYRQAPLNYGYTF	TGTGCCAGCAGTTACCGCCAGGCCCCACTTAACTATGGCTACACCTTC
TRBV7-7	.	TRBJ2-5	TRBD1	CASSSGQGPQYF	TGTGCCAGCAGCTCCGGACAGGGGCCCCAGTACTTC
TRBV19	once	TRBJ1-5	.	CASSWTVQPQHF	TGTGCCAGTAGTTGGACAGTTCAGCCCCAGCATTTT
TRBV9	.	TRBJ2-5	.	CASSVGPIGQQETQYF	TGTGCCAGCAGCGTAGGCCCGATCGGACAGCAAGAGACCCAGTACTTC
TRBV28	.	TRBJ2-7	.	CASSKFDSLSFYEQYF	TGTGCCAGCAGTAAGTTCGACAGCCTTTCCTTCTACGAGCAGTACTTC
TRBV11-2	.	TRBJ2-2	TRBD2	CASTPSGGPNTGELFF	TGTGCCAGCACCCCGTCGGGGGGGCCGAACACCGGGGAGCTGTTTTTT
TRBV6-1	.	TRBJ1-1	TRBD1	CASKGRTGLNTEAFF	TGTGCCAGCAAGGGGAGGACAGGTTTGAACACTGAAGCTTTCTTT
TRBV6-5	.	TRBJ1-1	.	CASRPTGFNTEAFF	TGTGCCAGCAGACCCACAGGGTTTAATACTGAAGCTTTCTTT
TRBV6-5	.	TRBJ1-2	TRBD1	CASSLIRGPIYGYTF	TGTGCCAGCAGTTTGATCAGGGGGCCTATCTACGGCTACACCTTC
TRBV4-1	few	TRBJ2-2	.	CASSQEWGAGELFF	TGCGCCAGCAGCCAAGAGTGGGGGGCCGGGGAGCTGTTTTTT
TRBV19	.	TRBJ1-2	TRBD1	CASSVYTGEHGYTF	TGTGCCAGTAGTGTATACACAGGGGAGCATGGCTACACCTTC
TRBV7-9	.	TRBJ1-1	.	CASSLSPLHGRMNTEAFF	TGTGCCAGCAGCTTGTCTCCCCTCCACGGGAGGATGAACACTGAAGCTTTCTTT
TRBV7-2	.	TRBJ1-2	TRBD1	CASSLRAPWGQNYGYTF	TGTGCCAGCAGCTTAAGGGCCCCGTGGGGACAGAACTATGGCTACACCTTC
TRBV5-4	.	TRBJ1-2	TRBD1	CASSLAAGQGRYYGYTF	TGTGCCAGCAGCTTGGCCGCAGGACAGGGGCGTTACTATGGCTACACCTTC
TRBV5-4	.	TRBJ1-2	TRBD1	CASSLEVRGQVYGYTF	TGTGCCAGCAGCTTGGAGGTTAGGGGACAGGTCTATGGCTACACCTTC
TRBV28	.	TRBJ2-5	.	CASSLGKGVQETQYF	TGTGCCAGCAGTTTGGGGAAGGGGGTGCAAGAGACCCAGTACTTC
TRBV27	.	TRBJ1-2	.	CASSLSAEGYGYTF	TGTGCCAGCAGTTTATCAGCGGAGGGATATGGCTACACCTTC
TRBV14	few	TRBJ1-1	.	CASSQGRGKGGLPTFTEAFF	TGTGCCAGCAGCCAAGGGCGAGGGAAAGGCGGCCTACCTACCTTCACTGAAGCTTTCTTT
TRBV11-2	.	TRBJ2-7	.	CASSQSYPRDNRGEQYF	TGTGCCAGCAGTCAAAGCTATCCACGGGACAACCGAGGGGAGCAGTACTTC
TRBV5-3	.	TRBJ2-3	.	CARSSLFAGTSTDTQYF	TGTGCCAGAAGCTCCTTATTCGCGGGTACTAGCACAGATACGCAGTATTTT